Below, one T cell receptor beta chain is given with its context. The target of this receptor is not known. No clone much larger than this one lies a single base away; base qualities are absent. TCRbeta CDR3 regions were amplified from genomic DNA by means of the immunoSEQ Assay, a bias-controlled multiplex PCR. Per the source publication's procedure: The number of nucleated cells in each sample was estimated from the amplification of reference gene primers within the assay. Sequence reads were collapsed and filtered to measure the absolute abundance of every unique TCRbeta CDR3 rearrangement. Productive Simpson clonality was computed per sample as the square root of Simpson's diversity index over productive rearrangements. Imported from immuneACCESS, the table was reduced by TCRdb to in-frame sequences with V and J called. These copies leave out some clones; in studies compared against another copy, an unresolved V gene accounts for under half, and the cause of the remainder is not known. The V and J calls and clone size come from that table; D and trimming were worked out from the DNA. The sample table holds about 100,000 clones, of which over 65% were seen once. More than 10% of the sample goes to the ten largest clones.

V sheds 0 bases and J sheds 9 bases, leaving 10 bases between their ends. The germline V gene (reference sequence) sets CDR1 to SGHNT and CDR2 to YYREEE. Measured from the cysteine to the phenylalanine, the CDR3 is 13 residues long. Kept here is only the CDR3 DNA, which spans 39 bases and is read in frame from base 1. This entry is derived from a study of blood T cell repertoires in COVID-19 (TCRdb year 2020). About the full investigation: Samples covering the acute and convalescent phases of COVID-19 were provided by collaborators in the United States, Italy and Spain. The material from the prospective study consisted of cDNA or gDNA derived from T cells, B-cell-depleted T cells, or PBMCs. The dataset comprised deeply sampled blood TCRbeta repertoires from subjects exposed to, actively infected with, or recovered from COVID-19. The repertoires were made available in a free public database intended to serve as a resource for research on the immune response to SARS-CoV-2. Samples came from the ongoing ImmuneRACE study (first 160 participants) plus 1,254 subjects from 6 global collaborators. Sample metadata almost always included a de-identified subject ID, COVID-19 status, age in years and sex. Where HLA class I and class II types were available, the types were taken from metadata supplied by the sample provider, not from assay-based typing.

What the study reported, not specific to this receptor: Clinical and demographic metadata were provided uncurated, with the amount varying by source and participant.

The collaborating institutions used their own protocols to collect whole blood in K2EDTA tubes. For TCRbeta analysis, collaborator samples were shipped as frozen whole blood, as isolated PBMCs, or as DNA extracted from either sample type. This clonotype originated in a human donor in a cohort sampled during active COVID-19. Recombination connected TRBV5-4 to TRBJ1-5; D gene: possibly TRBD1, on 5 matching bases. Sequencing was done on a sample of peripheral blood. The encoded CDR3 is CASSLGLGGPQHF. The DNA sequence is given as TGTGCCAGCAGCTTGGGGTTGGGGGGGCCCCAGCATTTT.